The rows below give T cell receptor beta chains drawn from one sample of a study of T cells after yellow fever vaccination. TCRdb passed the 5' RACE reads through MiXCR, listing each CDR3 protein once. Of 230,000 or so distinct CDR3 sequences in the sample, over 3% were seen once. Sequencing was performed on PBMCs, taken 15 days after the yellow fever booster vaccination. The receptors were sampled from a man between 18 and 35 years old who received the YFV17D yellow fever vaccine. Both conserved end residues are part of each CDR3. A D gene is named only where the DNA matches it firmly. Size tells how often a clone was seen (once, few, many) or the class of an expanded clone, and some rows leave it out.

CDR3aa: CASAPSGELETQYF
CDR3nt: TGTGCCAGCGCCCCGAGCGGGGAGTTAGAGACCCAGTACTTC
abundance: many
d_gene: TRBD2
j_gene: TRBJ2-5
v_gene: TRBV3-1

CDR3aa: CASSVGRGDGNTIYF
CDR3nt: TGTGCCAGCAGCGTAGGACGGGGCGATGGAAACACCATATATTTT
abundance: many
d_gene: -
j_gene: TRBJ1-3
v_gene: TRBV9

CDR3aa: CASSFNYLTDTQYF
CDR3nt: TGTGCCAGCAGCTTTAACTACCTCACAGATACGCAGTATTTT
abundance: many
d_gene: -
j_gene: TRBJ2-3
v_gene: TRBV7-2

CDR3aa: CAIRGTGDQPQHF
CDR3nt: TGTGCCATCAGGGGGACAGGGGATCAGCCCCAGCATTTT
abundance: many
d_gene: TRBD1
j_gene: TRBJ1-5
v_gene: TRBV10-3

CDR3aa: CASSVLAGGKYTGELFF
CDR3nt: TGTGCCAGCAGCGTCTTAGCGGGGGGGAAATACACCGGGGAGCTGTTTTTT
abundance: many
d_gene: TRBD2
j_gene: TRBJ2-2
v_gene: TRBV13

CDR3aa: CASADRAYGYTF
CDR3nt: TGTGCCAGCGCCGACAGGGCCTATGGCTACACCTTC
abundance: many
d_gene: TRBD1
j_gene: TRBJ1-2
v_gene: TRBV7-2

CDR3aa: CASSIAGRSTDTQYF
CDR3nt: TGTGCCAGCAGTATAGCGGGGAGGAGCACAGATACGCAGTATTTT
abundance: many
d_gene: TRBD2
j_gene: TRBJ2-3
v_gene: TRBV6-5

CDR3aa: CASSFGGSTEAFF
CDR3nt: TGTGCCAGCAGTTTTGGGGGAAGCACTGAAGCTTTCTTT
abundance: many
d_gene: -
j_gene: TRBJ1-1
v_gene: TRBV27

CDR3aa: CASSPDGPYGYTF
CDR3nt: TGTGCCAGCAGCCCCGACGGACCCTATGGCTACACCTTC
abundance: -
d_gene: -
j_gene: TRBJ1-2
v_gene: TRBV2

CDR3aa: CASSLVVKLAGVAGELFF
CDR3nt: TGTGCCAGCAGCTTAGTGGTGAAATTAGCAGGGGTGGCCGGGGAGCTGTTTTTT
abundance: many
d_gene: -
j_gene: TRBJ2-2
v_gene: TRBV7-8

CDR3aa: CASSQEEGAQPQHF
CDR3nt: TGTGCCAGCAGCCAAGAGGAGGGAGCCCAGCCCCAGCATTTT
abundance: many
d_gene: -
j_gene: TRBJ1-5
v_gene: TRBV4-2

CDR3aa: CASSLHRETDTQYF
CDR3nt: TGTGCCAGCAGCTTACACAGGGAAACAGATACGCAGTATTTT
abundance: many
d_gene: -
j_gene: TRBJ2-3
v_gene: TRBV7-2

CDR3aa: CASSFGATNEKLFF
CDR3nt: TGTGCCAGCAGTTTCGGTGCAACTAATGAAAAACTGTTTTTT
abundance: many
d_gene: -
j_gene: TRBJ1-4
v_gene: TRBV6-5

CDR3aa: CASSQGQGTKNIQYF
CDR3nt: TGCGCCAGCAGCCAGGGACAGGGGACAAAAAACATTCAGTACTTC
abundance: many
d_gene: TRBD1
j_gene: TRBJ2-4
v_gene: TRBV4-1

CDR3aa: CASSPRQFSNQPQHF
CDR3nt: TGTGCCAGCAGCCCCCGACAGTTTAGCAATCAGCCCCAGCATTTT
abundance: few
d_gene: -
j_gene: TRBJ1-5
v_gene: TRBV7-2

CDR3aa: CASAPGGGNGNEQFF
CDR3nt: TGTGCCAGCGCCCCGGGCGGGGGAAATGGCAATGAGCAGTTCTTC
abundance: many
d_gene: TRBD2
j_gene: TRBJ2-1
v_gene: TRBV19

CDR3aa: CSVDRASTGELFF
CDR3nt: TGCAGCGTGGACAGGGCGAGTACCGGGGAGCTGTTTTTT
abundance: -
d_gene: TRBD1
j_gene: TRBJ2-2
v_gene: TRBV29-1

CDR3aa: CASSPWTTDSPLHF
CDR3nt: TGTGCCAGCAGCCCGTGGACAACTGATTCACCCCTCCACTTT
abundance: few
d_gene: -
j_gene: TRBJ1-6
v_gene: TRBV7-2

CDR3aa: CASSLGRTGPNEQFF
CDR3nt: TGTGCCAGCAGTCTTGGGAGGACAGGGCCCAATGAGCAGTTCTTC
abundance: many
d_gene: TRBD1
j_gene: TRBJ2-1
v_gene: TRBV12-3/TRBV12-4

CDR3aa: CASSQDRSHESYSNQPQHF
CDR3nt: TGCGCCAGCAGCCAAGATAGGAGCCACGAATCATATAGCAATCAGCCCCAGCATTTT
abundance: many
d_gene: -
j_gene: TRBJ1-5
v_gene: TRBV4-3

CDR3aa: CSVVQNTEAFF
CDR3nt: TGCAGCGTTGTACAGAACACTGAAGCTTTCTTT
abundance: many
d_gene: -
j_gene: TRBJ1-1
v_gene: TRBV29-1

CDR3aa: CSASSRGRETQYF
CDR3nt: TGCAGTGCTAGTTCCAGGGGTCGAGAGACCCAGTACTTC
abundance: many
d_gene: -
j_gene: TRBJ2-5
v_gene: TRBV20-1

CDR3aa: CASSSPWGSVANTEAFF
CDR3nt: TGTGCCAGCAGTTCCCCCTGGGGGTCGGTGGCGAACACTGAAGCTTTCTTT
abundance: -
d_gene: -
j_gene: TRBJ1-1
v_gene: TRBV28

CDR3aa: CASSSSELAPRTDTQYF
CDR3nt: TGTGCCAGCAGCTCCTCGGAACTGGCACCCCGCACAGATACGCAGTATTTT
abundance: -
d_gene: -
j_gene: TRBJ2-3
v_gene: TRBV3-1

CDR3aa: CASSQVNGNTEAFF
CDR3nt: TGCGCCAGCAGCCAAGTTAACGGGAACACTGAAGCTTTCTTT
abundance: many
d_gene: -
j_gene: TRBJ1-1
v_gene: TRBV4-1

CDR3aa: CASSPRDHTEAFF
CDR3nt: TGTGCCAGCTCACCAAGGGACCACACTGAAGCTTTCTTT
abundance: many
d_gene: -
j_gene: TRBJ1-1
v_gene: TRBV18

CDR3aa: CAISVSGSSNQPQHF
CDR3nt: TGTGCCATCAGTGTATCAGGATCTAGCAATCAGCCCCAGCATTTT
abundance: many
d_gene: -
j_gene: TRBJ1-5
v_gene: TRBV10-3

CDR3aa: CASSQEPPPGNTGELFF
CDR3nt: TGCGCCAGCAGCCAAGAACCCCCTCCCGGGAACACCGGGGAGCTGTTTTTT
abundance: many
d_gene: -
j_gene: TRBJ2-2
v_gene: TRBV4-3

CDR3aa: CSAYILAGGLYNEQFF
CDR3nt: TGCAGCGCCTACATCCTAGCGGGGGGCCTCTACAATGAGCAGTTCTTC
abundance: many
d_gene: TRBD2
j_gene: TRBJ2-1
v_gene: TRBV29-1

CDR3aa: CASSSSDRENYGYTF
CDR3nt: TGTGCCAGCAGCTCAAGCGACAGGGAGAACTATGGCTACACCTTC
abundance: -
d_gene: TRBD1
j_gene: TRBJ1-2
v_gene: TRBV7-9

CDR3aa: CASSPLTAYEQYF
CDR3nt: TGTGCCAGCAGCCCCCTTACAGCCTACGAGCAGTACTTC
abundance: many
d_gene: -
j_gene: TRBJ2-7
v_gene: TRBV7-9

CDR3aa: CSARVGSWSSDTQYF
CDR3nt: TGCAGTGCTAGAGTGGGTAGCTGGAGCTCAGATACGCAGTATTTT
abundance: many
d_gene: -
j_gene: TRBJ2-3
v_gene: TRBV20-1

CDR3aa: CASSQGRGFNSPLHF
CDR3nt: TGCGCCAGCAGCCAAGGCAGGGGGTTTAATTCACCCCTCCACTTT
abundance: many
d_gene: TRBD1
j_gene: TRBJ1-6
v_gene: TRBV4-1

CDR3aa: CSVRRGTGGTDTQYF
CDR3nt: TGCAGCGTTCGACGGGGGACAGGGGGAACAGATACGCAGTATTTT
abundance: many
d_gene: TRBD1
j_gene: TRBJ2-3
v_gene: TRBV29-1

CDR3aa: CASSPIRVSYNEQFF
CDR3nt: TGTGCCAGTTCACCGATCAGGGTTTCCTACAATGAGCAGTTCTTC
abundance: -
d_gene: -
j_gene: TRBJ2-1
v_gene: TRBV6-5

CDR3aa: CASSIGLAGTETQYF
CDR3nt: TGTGCCAGCAGCATCGGACTAGCGGGGACAGAGACCCAGTACTTC
abundance: many
d_gene: TRBD2
j_gene: TRBJ2-5
v_gene: TRBV7-9

CDR3aa: CATSRDWTGTDIQYF
CDR3nt: TGTGCCACCAGCAGAGATTGGACAGGGACGGACATTCAGTACTTC
abundance: many
d_gene: TRBD1
j_gene: TRBJ2-4
v_gene: TRBV15

CDR3aa: CASSPTAPEAFF
CDR3nt: TGTGCCAGCAGCCCTACAGCCCCAGAAGCTTTCTTT
abundance: many
d_gene: -
j_gene: TRBJ1-1
v_gene: TRBV7-9

CDR3aa: CASSLRGQGNQPQHF
CDR3nt: TGTGCCAGCAGTTTACGAGGACAGGGGAATCAGCCCCAGCATTTT
abundance: many
d_gene: TRBD1
j_gene: TRBJ1-5
v_gene: TRBV12-3/TRBV12-4

CDR3aa: CASSPRSYGQGQETQYF
CDR3nt: TGTGCCAGCTCACCCAGAAGTTATGGACAGGGCCAAGAGACCCAGTACTTC
abundance: many
d_gene: TRBD1
j_gene: TRBJ2-5
v_gene: TRBV18

CDR3aa: CASSLTGQELFF
CDR3nt: TGTGCCAGCAGTCTGACAGGGCAAGAACTGTTTTTT
abundance: many
d_gene: TRBD1
j_gene: TRBJ1-4
v_gene: TRBV12-3/TRBV12-4

CDR3aa: CASSLRQGGYTF
CDR3nt: TGTGCCAGCAGCTTGAGACAAGGCGGCTACACCTTC
abundance: many
d_gene: -
j_gene: TRBJ1-2
v_gene: TRBV5-6

CDR3aa: CASSLIAGVTYNEQFF
CDR3nt: TGCGCCAGCAGCTTGATCGCGGGGGTCACCTACAATGAGCAGTTCTTC
abundance: many
d_gene: TRBD2
j_gene: TRBJ2-1
v_gene: TRBV5-1

CDR3aa: CSARGTTGRDGYTF
CDR3nt: TGCAGTGCTAGAGGGACGACAGGGAGGGATGGCTACACCTTC
abundance: many
d_gene: TRBD1
j_gene: TRBJ1-2
v_gene: TRBV20-1

CDR3aa: CSAYGQANQPQHF
CDR3nt: TGCAGTGCTTATGGACAGGCCAATCAGCCCCAGCATTTT
abundance: many
d_gene: TRBD1
j_gene: TRBJ1-5
v_gene: TRBV20-1

CDR3aa: CASSLRTAAYTF
CDR3nt: TGTGCCAGCAGCTTACGAACAGCTGCATACACCTTC
abundance: many
d_gene: -
j_gene: TRBJ1-2
v_gene: TRBV7-2

CDR3aa: CSVDHREKSSYNEQFF
CDR3nt: TGCAGCGTTGATCACAGGGAGAAGAGCTCCTACAATGAGCAGTTCTTC
abundance: many
d_gene: -
j_gene: TRBJ2-1
v_gene: TRBV29-1

CDR3aa: CASSLGKTGIGQETQYF
CDR3nt: TGCGCCAGCAGCTTGGGGAAGACAGGGATCGGGCAAGAGACCCAGTACTTC
abundance: many
d_gene: TRBD1
j_gene: TRBJ2-5
v_gene: TRBV5-1

CDR3aa: CASSLVADPLGYEQYF
CDR3nt: TGTGCCAGCAGCTTAGTGGCGGACCCTCTGGGTTACGAGCAGTACTTC
abundance: many
d_gene: -
j_gene: TRBJ2-7
v_gene: TRBV7-2

CDR3aa: CASSQGGPRGGELFF
CDR3nt: TGTGCCAGCAGCCAGGGGGGGCCGCGGGGCGGGGAGCTGTTTTTT
abundance: many
d_gene: -
j_gene: TRBJ2-2
v_gene: TRBV12-3/TRBV12-4

CDR3aa: CASSPRNMNTEAFF
CDR3nt: TGCGCCAGCAGTCCCAGGAACATGAACACTGAAGCTTTCTTT
abundance: many
d_gene: -
j_gene: TRBJ1-1
v_gene: TRBV5-1

CDR3aa: CATSDPGNTGELFF
CDR3nt: TGTGCCACCAGTGACCCGGGGAACACCGGGGAGCTGTTTTTT
abundance: many
d_gene: -
j_gene: TRBJ2-2
v_gene: TRBV24-1